The source of this T cell receptor (beta chain) is a study of cytomegalovirus exposure and HLA in healthy donors. Whole-study results and caveats: The number of N-insertions in an Asian-associated ancestry cluster was reportedly below the approximately 700-donor mean in a later analysis.

As for this clone: Its antigen is undetermined.

There are 14 residues in the CDR3. The germline CDR1 and CDR2 sequences are MGHRA and YSYEKL. The PCR employed 60 Vbeta primers together with 13 Jbeta primers. Libraries were prepared by immunoSEQ multiplex PCR; TCRdb keeps only in-frame clonotypes and omits some of them. The table lists just over 150,000 clones, 70% to 85% of them singletons, with 5% to 7% in the top ten. Material: PBMCs. The TCR was taken from a man aged 50-60 years in good health and CMV-seropositive. The chain employs TRBV4-1 and TRBJ2-5; TRBD1 is a possible D gene (5 bases). The DNA end is more similar to TRBJ2-7, so the J call may be wrong. CDR3 sequence reads: CASSLSPRQNEQYF. In DNA form, the CDR3 reads TGCGCCAGCAGCCTTTCCCCGAGACAGAACGAGCAGTACTTC.